These 9 T cell receptor beta chains were all obtained from the same sample, sequenced in a study of OX40 agonist ivuxolimab in advanced cancers. Method: immunoSEQ multiplex PCR; TCRdb's copy keeps in-frame clones and lacks some. The repertoire includes under 85,000 clones, roughly nine tenths of them detected once, and over 0.6% sits in the top ten. The sample was CD4+ or CD8+ T cells sorted from blood, taken in a trial of the OX40 agonist ivuxolimab. All receptors come from an adult with an advanced solid tumor such as melanoma, head and neck, liver or kidney cancer.

The chain couples TRBV30 to TRBJ1-5, with 8 bases lining up with TRBD1. The germline V gene has CDR1 GTSNPN and CDR2 SVGIG (reference sequence). There are 14 residues in the CDR3. V trimming: 2 bases; J trimming: 3 bases; junction bases outside the gene matches: 3. The CDR3 loop reads CAWSSDRVNQPQHF. The CDR3, as DNA: TGTGCCTGGAGTTCGGACAGGGTCAATCAGCCCCAGCATTTT. Based on the CDR3 plus reference TRBV30 and TRBJ1-5, the full variable domain is SQTIHQWPATLVQPVGSPLSLECTVEGTSNPNLYWYRQAAGRGLQLLFYSVGIGQISSEVPQNLSASRPQDRQFILSSKKLLLSDSGFYLCAWSSDRVNQPQHFGDGTRLSIL.

This chain's CDR3 is CASSYLGQGLDGGYTF. Here the CDR3 DNA reads TGTGCCAGCAGTTACCTGGGACAGGGGCTTGATGGGGGCTACACCTTC. The chain couples TRBV6-6 to TRBJ1-2, with TRBD1 matching 10 bases. V lost 2 bases to trimming and J lost 8 bases; unmatched junction nucleotides: 11. Germline assignment: CDR1 MNHNY and CDR2 SVGAGI (reference sequence). CDR3 length: 16 amino acids.

This chain uses TRBV6-6 with TRBJ2-2; TRBD2 is a possible D gene (6 bases). Germline V gene sequence: CDR1 MNHNY, CDR2 SVGAGI (reference sequence). V lost 6 bases to trimming and J lost 3 bases, with 11 bases between them. The CDR3 spans 14 residues. CDR3 in DNA: TGTGCCAGCAGGCGTCCGGGAGACACCGGGGAGCTGTTTTTT. Translated, it gives CASRRPGDTGELFF.

This clone was seen only a few times. This chain connects TRBV2 to TRBJ2-5; 7 bases map to TRBD1. The CDR3 has 19 residues. V lost 3 bases to trimming and J lost 2 bases; unmatched junction nucleotides: 18. Looked up from germline, CDR1 is SNHLY and CDR2 is FYNNEI. The CDR3 DNA reads as TGTGCCAGCAGTGATGCATCTAGGGTCCGACAGGGATGGCAAGAGACCCAGTACTTC. It specifies CASSDASRVRQGWQETQYF.

The chain links TRBV10-3 to TRBJ2-5; possible D gene TRBD1, 6 bases. The CDR3 is 14 residues long. Trimming took off 5 bases at V and 0 bases at J, with 10 bases between the two ends. Germline V lookup: CDR1 ENHRY, CDR2 SYGVKD. The CDR3 here is CAISNTGYQETQYF. CDR3 coding DNA: TGTGCCATCAGTAATACAGGGTACCAAGAGACCCAGTACTTC.

The genes are TRBV5-4 and TRBJ2-3; no definite D call. Trimming removed 1 base from V and 2 bases from J, with 5 bases in between. CDR3 size: 13 residues. Looked up from germline, CDR1 is SGHNT and CDR2 is YYREEE (reference sequence). CDR3 sequence (DNA): TGTGCCAGCAGCTTGTTCGCCACAGATACGCAGTATTTT. It yields the protein CASSLFATDTQYF.

As for this clone: The same CDR3 is also encoded by other DNA sequences in this sample. This chain joins TRBV30 and TRBJ1-2; D gene uncertain. From germline, CDR1 is GTSNPN and CDR2 SVGIG (reference sequence). V lost 4 bases and J lost 7, with 22 bases in between. This CDR3 region has 15 residues. This CDR3 is CAWTHRVAMASGYTF. The CDR3 coding sequence is TGTGCCTGGACTCATAGAGTCGCTATGGCTTCTGGCTACACCTTC.

V usage is TRBV5-1 and J usage is TRBJ2-5, with 8 positions matching TRBD1. The CDR3 sequence is 14 residues long. With V trimmed by 4 bases and J by 1 base, 3 bases remained unmatched. The germline gives CDR1 SGHRS, CDR2 YFSETQ. In nucleotides, the CDR3 is TGCGCCAGCAGCCCGGGACAGGCCCAAGAGACCCAGTACTTC. This codes for CASSPGQAQETQYF.

In this sample, this clone turned up a few times. The chain recombines TRBV6-1 with TRBJ1-1; perhaps TRBD1 as D (6 bases). The germline V gene encodes CDR1 MNHNS and CDR2 SASEGT. Trimming removed 4 bases from V and 1 base from J, with 16 bases in between. This CDR3 comprises 16 residues. The CDR3 reads CASSGGYRASNTEAFF. CDR3 DNA: TGTGCCAGCAGTGGCGGGTACAGGGCTTCGAACACTGAAGCTTTCTTT.